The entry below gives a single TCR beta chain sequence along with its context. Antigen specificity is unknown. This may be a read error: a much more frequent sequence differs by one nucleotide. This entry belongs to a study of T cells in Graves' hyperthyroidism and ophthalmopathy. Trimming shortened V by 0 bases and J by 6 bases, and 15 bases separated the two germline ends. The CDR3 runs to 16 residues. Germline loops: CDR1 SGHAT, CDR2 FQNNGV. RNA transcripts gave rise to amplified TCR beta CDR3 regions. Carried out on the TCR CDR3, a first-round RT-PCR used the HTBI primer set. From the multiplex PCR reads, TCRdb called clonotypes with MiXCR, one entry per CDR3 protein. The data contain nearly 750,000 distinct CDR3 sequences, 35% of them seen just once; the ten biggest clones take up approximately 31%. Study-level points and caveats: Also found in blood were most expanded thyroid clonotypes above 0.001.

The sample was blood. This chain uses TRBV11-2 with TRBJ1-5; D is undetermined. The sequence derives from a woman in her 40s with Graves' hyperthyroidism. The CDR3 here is CASSLDHGSYSQPQHF. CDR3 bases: TGTGCCAGCAGCTTAGATCATGGCAGTTACAGTCAGCCCCAGCATTTT.